This record concerns one T cell receptor (beta chain) sequence. This entry comes from a study of cytomegalovirus exposure and HLA in healthy donors. In the PCR, 60 Vbeta and 13 Jbeta primers were used. Sequenced by immunoSEQ multiplex PCR; TCRdb stores in-frame clones only, minus some. The repertoire holds tens of thousands of clones, with about four fifths as singletons. Germline V gene sequence: CDR1 SGHRS, CDR2 YFSETQ. Between the trimmed V and J ends, which lost 0 bases and 5 bases, there was a span of 2 bases. The CDR3 totals 11 residues. This sequence was found in a male donor in good health and CMV-seropositive. Sample: PBMCs. The rearrangement uses TRBV5-1 and TRBJ2-5; D remains unclear. CDR3 nucleotides: TGCGCCAGCAGCTTGGCGGAGACCCAGTACTTC. Residues: CASSLAETQYF.